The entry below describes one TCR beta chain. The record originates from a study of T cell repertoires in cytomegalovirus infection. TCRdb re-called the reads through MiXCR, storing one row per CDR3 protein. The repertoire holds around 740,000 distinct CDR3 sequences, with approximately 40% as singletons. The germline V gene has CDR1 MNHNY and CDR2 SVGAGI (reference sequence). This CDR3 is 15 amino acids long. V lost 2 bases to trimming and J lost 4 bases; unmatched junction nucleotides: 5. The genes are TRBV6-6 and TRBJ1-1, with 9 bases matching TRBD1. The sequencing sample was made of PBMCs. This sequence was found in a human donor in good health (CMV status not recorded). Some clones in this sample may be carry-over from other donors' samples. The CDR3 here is CASSYGDRVATEAFF. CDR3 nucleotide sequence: TGTGCCAGCAGTTACGGGGACAGGGTGGCCACTGAAGCTTTCTTT.